The 27 T cell receptor beta chains given below trace back to one sample, sequenced in a study of shared clonotypes between healthy human individuals. Produced via immunoSEQ multiplex PCR; TCRdb's table is partial and in-frame only. The sample lists around 690,000 clones, about 92% occurring once. What was sequenced was memory CD8+ T cells from PBMCs. Subset given: CD45RO+ cells pooled with CCR7-negative TemRA cells. The receptors come from a man between 18 and 35 years old in good health. Some clones in this sample may be carry-over from other donors' samples.

The J gene is TRBJ2-7, the V gene TRBV27; D is unclear. The CDR3 spans 12 residues. Germline V gene data show CDR1 as MNHEY and CDR2 as SMNVEV (reference sequence). V gave up 2 bases and J gave up 7 bases, with 9 bases separating them. Here the CDR3 DNA reads TGTGCCAGCAGTTTACTGATGGGGGAGCAGTACTTC. Encoded protein: CASSLLMGEQYF.

This chain connects TRBV6-6 to TRBJ2-2, with D perhaps TRBD2 (6 bases). Germline loops: CDR1 MNHNY, CDR2 SVGAGI (reference sequence). Trimming removed 6 bases from V and 6 bases from J, with 11 bases in between. The CDR3 contains 13 residues. The CDR3 here is CASRATSPGELFF. CDR3 in DNA: TGTGCCAGCAGGGCGACTAGTCCCGGGGAGCTGTTTTTT.

This chain connects TRBV10-2 to TRBJ1-4, with no clear D. Germline lookup yields CDR1 WSHSY and CDR2 SAAADI. Trimming took 6 bases from V and 0 from J, leaving 14 bases between them. This CDR3 comprises 16 residues. The CDR3 reads CASRPGGRSTNEKLFF. CDR3 coding DNA: TGCGCCAGCAGACCTGGCGGCAGATCAACTAATGAAAAACTGTTTTTT.

In its sample, this clone was seen once. The rearrangement joins TRBV30 to TRBJ1-2; tentatively, D is TRBD1 (6 bases). The CDR3 length is 13 residues. CDR1 and CDR2 from the germline V gene are GTSNPN and SVGIG (reference sequence). Trimming stripped 4 bases from V and 2 bases from J, with 11 bases between. The chain's CDR3 is CAWMDRTNYGYTF. The CDR3 DNA reads TGTGCCTGGATGGACAGAACGAACTATGGCTACACCTTC.

V usage is TRBV4-1 and J usage is TRBJ1-1, with 10 bases aligning to TRBD1. CDR3 length: 15 amino acids. V lost 4 bases, J lost 10 bases, and 12 bases stayed unmatched. The germline V gene encodes CDR1 MGHRA and CDR2 YSYEKL. The CDR3 region has the DNA TGCGCCAGCAGCCCTGGGACCCGGGACAGGGGATCAGCTTTCTTT. It encodes CASSPGTRDRGSAFF.

Notes on this clone: The same CDR3 can be traced to other DNA sequences in this sample. The chain couples TRBV7-9 to TRBJ2-7; 9 positions agree with TRBD1. The ends lost 4 bases at V and 4 bases at J; junction bases unmatched: 2. The CDR3 totals 13 residues. Germline V gene lookup returns CDR1 SEHNR and CDR2 FQNEAQ (reference sequence). This chain's CDR3 is CASSSGTGYEQYF. In DNA form, the CDR3 reads TGTGCCAGCAGCTCCGGGACAGGGTACGAGCAGTACTTC.

J is TRBJ1-4 and V is TRBV2; tentatively, D is TRBD1 (6 bases). The CDR3 has 15 residues. V was pared by 1 base and J by 7 bases, with 13 bases between. The germline V gene encodes CDR1 SNHLY and CDR2 FYNNEI. CDR3 DNA: TGTGCCAGCAGTGAAGGGACAGAAGTCAGTGAAAAACTGTTTTTT. Protein sequence: CASSEGTEVSEKLFF.

Only one count was recorded for this clone. The J gene is TRBJ2-7, the V gene TRBV28, with D unresolved. Trimming shortened V by 5 bases and J by 2 bases, and 16 bases separated the two germline ends. The CDR3 runs 15 residues. Germline V gives CDR1 MDHEN, CDR2 SYDVKM. Written as DNA, the CDR3 is TGTGCCAGCAGTGTAGTTTCCGGGCAGACCTACGAGCAGTACTTC. Amino acids: CASSVVSGQTYEQYF.

This clone occurred once. The V and J genes are TRBV5-6 and TRBJ2-1; 9 bases are shared with TRBD1. This CDR3 has 15 residues. Germline values: CDR1 SGHDT, CDR2 YYEEEE. V was pared by 4 bases and J by 3 bases, with 5 bases of the junction left unmatched. CDR3 region: CASSPTTGGYNEQFF. The CDR3 nucleotides read TGTGCCAGCAGCCCTACGACAGGGGGCTACAATGAGCAGTTCTTC. The full variable domain, with the rest looked up from reference TRBV5-6 and TRBJ2-1, is DAGVTQSPTHLIKTRGQQVTLRCSPKSGHDTVSWYQQALGQGPQFIFQYYEEEERQRGNFPDRFSGHQFPNYSSELNVNALLLGDSALYLCASSPTTGGYNEQFFGPGTRLTVL.

In its sample, this clone was seen a few times. The gene calls are TRBV2 and TRBJ2-1; D may match TRBD1 or TRBD2 (6 bases each). Trimming pared 6 bases from V and 5 bases from J, leaving 20 bases between. CDR3 length: 16 amino acids. The V gene's germline CDR1 is SNHLY and CDR2 FYNNEI. The CDR3 is CASRLPGAWTDNEQFF. In DNA, the CDR3 is TGTGCCAGCAGACTACCGGGGGCCTGGACGGACAATGAGCAGTTCTTC. Full variable domain (remainder filled in from reference TRBV2 and TRBJ2-1): EPEVTQTPSHQVTQMGQEVILRCVPISNHLYFYWYRQILGQKVEFLVSFYNNEISEKSEIFDDQFSVERPDGSNFTLKIRSTKLEDSAMYFCASRLPGAWTDNEQFFGPGTRLTVL.

The V call is TRBV27, the J call TRBJ2-7, with D perhaps matching TRBD2 (6 bases). The CDR3 is 15 amino acids. Trimming removed 4 bases from V and 3 bases from J, with 16 bases in between. Germline V gene lookup returns CDR1 MNHEY and CDR2 SMNVEV (reference sequence). CDR3 coding DNA: TGTGCCAGCAGTTGGGGGGACGGACCCCACTACGAGCAGTACTTC. Protein sequence: CASSWGDGPHYEQYF.

The chain uses TRBV7-9 and TRBJ2-1; no clear D. This CDR3 contains 17 residues. The V end lost 4 bases, the J end lost 2 bases, and 18 bases lay between the germline ends. Germline values: CDR1 SEHNR, CDR2 FQNEAQ (reference sequence). The CDR3 sequence: CASSSPWVGGTYNEQFF. CDR3 nucleotide sequence: TGTGCCAGCAGCTCCCCCTGGGTGGGCGGTACCTACAATGAGCAGTTCTTC.

This clone was counted once. J is TRBJ2-3 and V is TRBV19; possible D gene TRBD2, 6 bases. This CDR3 spans 16 amino acids. With 2 bases removed from V and 6 bases from J, the gap between germline ends came to 18 bases. Germline CDR1 LNHDA, CDR2 SQIVND (reference sequence). The CDR3 here is CASSIFLQGLEDTQYF. In nucleotides, the CDR3 is TGTGCCAGTAGTATATTTCTTCAGGGACTGGAGGATACGCAGTATTTT.

The chain uses TRBV5-1 and TRBJ2-1; TRBD1 matches 9 bases. Germline V gene sequence: CDR1 SGHRS, CDR2 YFSETQ. This CDR3 spans 16 amino acids. J was trimmed by 10 bases and V by 1 base; bases with no gene match: 12. Here the CDR3 DNA reads TGCGCCAGCAGCTTGTGGGTGGGGACAGGGCTCACGGAGCAGTTCTTC. Encoded protein: CASSLWVGTGLTEQFF.

V and J are TRBV6-6 and TRBJ1-1; TRBD1 matches at 8 bases. J was trimmed by 0 bases and V by 5 bases; bases with no gene match: 8. Germline lookup yields CDR1 MNHNY and CDR2 SVGAGI (reference sequence). The CDR3 sequence is 16 residues long. The CDR3 protein is CASSPTGANMNTEAFF. For the CDR3, the DNA is TGTGCCAGCAGTCCGACAGGGGCCAATATGAACACTGAAGCTTTCTTT.

This chain connects TRBV19 to TRBJ2-1; 12 bases agree with TRBD2. CDR3 length: 16 amino acids. With 2 bases clipped from V and 7 bases from J, the junction kept 6 bases outside the gene matches. Germline assignment: CDR1 LNHDA and CDR2 SQIVND (reference sequence). The CDR3 DNA is TGTGCCAGTAGTATACTAGCGGGAGGGCCTGGTAATGAGCAGTTCTTC. Translation: CASSILAGGPGNEQFF.

J is TRBJ2-7 and V is TRBV9; D remains unclear. Germline CDR1 and CDR2: SGDLS and YYNGEE. The CDR3 spans 15 residues. Trimming shortened V by 4 bases and J by 3 bases, and 17 bases separated the two germline ends. CDR3: CASSYGRAGGYEQYF. CDR3 DNA: TGTGCCAGCAGCTACGGTCGGGCTGGCGGCTACGAGCAGTACTTC.

The rearrangement uses TRBV7-9 and TRBJ2-3; D is perhaps TRBD1 (5 bases). With 5 bases removed from V and 4 bases from J, the gap between germline ends came to 22 bases. Germline V gives CDR1 SEHNR, CDR2 FQNEAQ (reference sequence). The CDR3 covers 17 residues. The CDR3 here is CASSPPLLGKGADTQYF. The DNA for the CDR3 is TGTGCCAGCAGCCCCCCTCTCCTAGGGAAAGGGGCAGATACGCAGTATTTT.

This chain uses TRBV7-9 with TRBJ2-1; 12 bases match TRBD2. Germline V CDR1 and CDR2: SEHNR, FQNEAQ (reference sequence). The CDR3 sequence is 15 residues long. Trimming at V came to 2 bases and at J to 8 bases, leaving 4 bases not matched to a gene. CDR3 DNA: TGTGCCAGCAGCTTATATCCTAGCGGGAGGGATGAGCAGTTCTTC. Translated: CASSLYPSGRDEQFF.

The chain uses TRBV6-5 and TRBJ1-3, with 7 bases matching TRBD1. There are 15 residues in the CDR3. Germline V gives CDR1 MNHEY, CDR2 SVGAGI. V gave up 5 bases and J gave up 0 bases; unmatched junction bases: 4. CDR3 protein: CASSRGTASGNTIYF. The DNA of the CDR3 is TGTGCCAGCAGTCGCGGGACAGCCTCTGGAAACACCATATATTTT.

CDR3 region: CASSTPVGVLYEQYF. CDR3 in DNA: TGTGCCAGCAGTACCCCAGTCGGGGTCTTATACGAGCAGTACTTC. J is TRBJ2-7 and V is TRBV28; D may be TRBD2 (5 bases). This CDR3 spans 15 amino acids. Deletions cut 5 bases from V and 4 bases from J, with 18 bases between. Per the germline V gene, CDR1 is MDHEN and CDR2 is SYDVKM. The complete variable domain, with remaining parts taken from reference TRBV28 and TRBJ2-7, reads DVKVTQSSRYLVKRTGEKVFLECVQDMDHENMFWYRQDPGLGLRLIYFSYDVKMKEKGDIPEGYSVSREKKERFSLILESASTNQTSMYLCASSTPVGVLYEQYFGPGTRLTVT.

The count of this clone is one. V usage is TRBV5-1 and J usage is TRBJ2-1; D tentatively fits TRBD1 or TRBD2 (5 bases each). Trimming removed 0 bases from V and 2 bases from J, with 12 bases in between. The CDR3 loop spans 16 amino acids. Germline V CDR1 and CDR2: SGHRS, YFSETQ. CDR3 residues: CASSLDPGPAYNEQFF. In DNA, the CDR3 is TGCGCCAGCAGCTTGGATCCGGGGCCGGCCTACAATGAGCAGTTCTTC.

The chain employs TRBV27 and TRBJ1-2, with unresolved D. This CDR3 is built from 13 residues. Trimming pared 6 bases from V and 7 bases from J, leaving 15 bases between. CDR1 and CDR2 from the germline V gene are MNHEY and SMNVEV (reference sequence). The CDR3 DNA reads as TGTGCCAGCAGCTACGGAGGAACGTTTGGCTACACCTTC. It translates to CASSYGGTFGYTF.

J is TRBJ2-1 and V is TRBV5-1, with D unresolved. The V end lost 0 bases, the J end lost 7 bases, and 11 bases lay between the germline ends. The CDR3 is 14 amino acids. Germline assignment: CDR1 SGHRS and CDR2 YFSETQ. CDR3 sequence: CASSLDPMPNEQFF. DNA of the CDR3: TGCGCCAGCAGCTTGGACCCAATGCCAAATGAGCAGTTCTTC.

The rearrangement links TRBV6-1 to TRBJ1-2; no firm D call. V dropped 7 bases and J dropped 7 bases, with 22 bases sitting between them. Germline CDR1 reads MNHNS; CDR2 reads SASEGT. The CDR3 is made up of 15 amino acids. In nucleotides, the CDR3 is TGTGCCAGCACCGATAACTTTAGGAGGGTTCCTGGCTACACCTTC. As protein: CASTDNFRRVPGYTF.

The gene calls are TRBV4-1 and TRBJ2-5, with TRBD2 matching 11 bases. This CDR3 has 13 residues. After removal of 5 bases from V and 11 bases from J, the junction contained 7 bases not matched to a gene. The germline gives CDR1 MGHRA, CDR2 YSYEKL. CDR3 protein: CASSVPGLADQYF. The CDR3 DNA follows: TGCGCCAGCAGCGTCCCGGGACTAGCGGATCAGTACTTC.

V is TRBV10-2 and J is TRBJ2-1; the D is unclear. V was clipped by 2 bases and J by 6 bases, with 17 bases between them. CDR3 length: 16 residues. Germline CDR1 and CDR2: WSHSY and SAAADI. CDR3 loop: CASSESPRRTANEQFF. DNA of the CDR3: TGCGCCAGCAGTGAGAGCCCCCGACGCACCGCCAATGAGCAGTTCTTC.